This record covers a single T cell receptor (beta chain). This specimen comes from a study of PD-L1 blockade in urothelial cancer. Libraries were prepared by immunoSEQ multiplex PCR; TCRdb keeps only in-frame clonotypes and omits some of them. The sample contains about 57,000 clones, just over 85% of which appear only once. Deletions cut 5 bases from V and 0 bases from J, with 11 bases between. The CDR3 is 14 amino acids. Germline lookup yields CDR1 MNHEY and CDR2 SVGAGI. The chain couples TRBV6-5 to TRBJ2-7, with D perhaps matching TRBD1 (6 bases). The clonotype originates from a man aged 50-59 years with urothelial cancer. This sample comprised PBMCs, obtained around atezolizumab (anti-PD-L1) treatment. The CDR3 sequence is CASSDRSLSYEQYF. As DNA, the CDR3 is TGTGCCAGCAGTGACAGGTCCCTCTCCTACGAGCAGTACTTC.